These 29 T cell receptor beta chains were all obtained from the same sample, sequenced in a study of technical replicates of blood from several donors (dated by TCRdb to about 2017). Libraries were built with the immunoSEQ multiplex PCR assay. TCRdb obtained this table from immuneACCESS and retained in-frame rearrangements with V and J assigned. These tables miss some clones; where compared with another copy, unresolved V genes account for less than half of the shortfall, and the remainder is unexplained. This sample lists some 14,000 clones; 80% were detected once. The ten largest make up about 13% of the sample. The source material was PBMCs. The source of these receptors is a human donor in good health.

The chain uses TRBV30 and TRBJ1-4, with a possible D match to TRBD1 (5 bases). This CDR3 is 14 amino acids long. V dropped 2 bases and J dropped 8 bases, with 15 bases sitting between them. The germline V gene has CDR1 GTSNPN and CDR2 SVGIG (reference sequence). The DNA for the CDR3 is TGTGCCTGGAGTAGGACGGATCGGGGGGAAAAACTGTTTTTT. Amino acid sequence: CAWSRTDRGEKLFF.

The rearrangement joins TRBV7-9 to TRBJ2-7; perhaps TRBD2 as D (7 bases). This CDR3 contains 16 residues. Germline CDR1 is SEHNR and CDR2 is FQNEAQ (reference sequence). Trimming shortened V by 2 bases and J by 1 base, and 15 bases separated the two germline ends. The CDR3 spells CASSLSAGHRSYEQYF. The CDR3 DNA reads as TGTGCCAGCAGCTTATCAGCGGGACATCGATCCTACGAGCAGTACTTC.

The chain uses TRBV2 and TRBJ2-3, with D perhaps TRBD1 (6 bases). Germline CDR1 is SNHLY and CDR2 is FYNNEI. The CDR3 runs 16 residues. Trimming cost V 2 bases and J 2 bases, with 14 bases left between them. CDR3 sequence reads: CASSERDTIYTDTQYF. CDR3 DNA sequence: TGTGCCAGCAGTGAACGGGACACCATCTACACAGATACGCAGTATTTT.

Only one count was recorded for this clone. V usage is TRBV5-1 and J usage is TRBJ2-7; D call uncertain. The V and J ends lost 3 bases and 0 bases respectively, with 4 bases between them. CDR3 length: 12 residues. Germline V gene sequence: CDR1 SGHRS, CDR2 YFSETQ. The CDR3 DNA is TGCGCCAGCAGCTCCCTCTCCTACGAGCAGTACTTC. It specifies CASSSLSYEQYF.

This clone has more than one count but fewer than ten. The chain employs TRBV6-4 and TRBJ2-7; tentative D call: TRBD1 (5 bases). CDR3 length: 15 amino acids. The V gene's germline CDR1 is MRHNA and CDR2 SNTAGT. V shed 4 bases and J shed 2 bases, with 15 bases lying between them. The CDR3 sequence: CASSVKGDGPYEQYF. The DNA for the CDR3 is TGTGCCAGCAGTGTGAAAGGGGATGGGCCCTACGAGCAGTACTTC.

The chain has TRBV27 and TRBJ1-4; TRBD1 matches at 8 bases. The germline V gene encodes CDR1 MNHEY and CDR2 SMNVEV (reference sequence). The CDR3 loop spans 14 amino acids. Losses at the gene ends were 6 bases for V and 4 bases for J; bases not matched to a gene: 4. As DNA, the CDR3 is TGTGCCAGCAGACCACAGGGGGGTAATGAAAAACTGTTTTTT. Its protein product is CASRPQGGNEKLFF.

The gene calls are TRBV5-6 and TRBJ2-5; D may be TRBD2 (6 bases). V dropped 0 bases and J dropped 3 bases, with 9 bases sitting between them. Germline V CDR1 and CDR2: SGHDT, YYEEEE. CDR3 length equals 14 residues. The CDR3 DNA reads as TGTGCCAGCAGCTTGGGACGGAGGGAAGAGACCCAGTACTTC. This sequence encodes CASSLGRREETQYF.

The gene calls are TRBV11-2 and TRBJ1-3; D uncertain. The CDR3 runs 18 residues. The germline V and J ends were trimmed by 1 base and 0 bases, with 16 bases remaining between them. Germline assignment: CDR1 SGHAT and CDR2 FQNNGV. The CDR3 is CASSLVFDTRSSGNTIYF. In DNA, the CDR3 is TGTGCCAGCAGCTTAGTCTTTGACACCCGAAGCTCTGGAAACACCATATATTTT. Full variable domain (remainder filled in from reference TRBV11-2 and TRBJ1-3): EAGVAQSPRYKIIEKRQSVAFWCNPISGHATLYWYQQILGQGPKLLIQFQNNGVVDDSQLPKDRFSAERLKGVDSTLKIQPAKLEDSAVYLCASSLVFDTRSSGNTIYFGEGSWLTVV.

The V gene is TRBV19, the J gene TRBJ2-7, with 9 bases lining up with TRBD2. Germline V CDR1 and CDR2: LNHDA, SQIVND (reference sequence). The CDR3 sequence is 15 residues long. V dropped 6 bases and J dropped 1; count of bases not matched to a gene: 7. The CDR3 nucleotides read TGTGCCAGTAGCGCAGGGAGCGGGGGGTCCTACGAGCAGTACTTC. Amino acids: CASSAGSGGSYEQYF.

The gene calls are TRBV2 and TRBJ2-2; 10 bases match TRBD1. V shed 7 bases and J 5 bases; nucleotides not matched to a gene: 4. CDR1 SNHLY and CDR2 FYNNEI come from the germline V gene. This CDR3 contains 14 residues. The CDR3 sequence is CASTGTGVTGELFF. CDR3 nucleotides: TGTGCCAGCACCGGGACAGGGGTAACCGGGGAGCTGTTTTTT.

V gene TRBV5-1 combines with J gene TRBJ2-3; D is undetermined. V was trimmed by 2 bases and J by 0 bases, leaving 4 bases between them. CDR1 and CDR2 from the germline V gene are SGHRS and YFSETQ. The CDR3 runs to 13 residues. The CDR3 loop reads CASSFGSTDTQYF. CDR3 sequence (DNA): TGCGCCAGCAGCTTTGGCAGCACAGATACGCAGTATTTT.

The chain uses TRBV6-4 and TRBJ2-3; D remains ambiguous. The CDR3 sequence is 15 residues long. Between the trimmed V and J ends, which lost 0 bases and 2 bases, there was a span of 9 bases. CDR1 is MRHNA and CDR2 is SNTAGT in the germline V gene. The CDR3 DNA reads as TGTGCCAGCAGTGACTCAATAGAGCCCACAGATACGCAGTATTTT. Residues: CASSDSIEPTDTQYF.

This sequence joins TRBV9 and TRBJ2-1, with 8 positions matching TRBD2. V shed 6 bases and J 1 base; nucleotides not matched to a gene: 3. Germline assignment: CDR1 SGDLS and CDR2 YYNGEE. This CDR3 is 14 amino acids long. Written as DNA, the CDR3 is TGTGCCAGCACCAGCGGGAGTTCCTACAATGAGCAGTTCTTC. Protein: CASTSGSSYNEQFF.

The chain carries TRBV10-1 and TRBJ1-1; 8 nucleotides agree with TRBD1. The trim removed 5 bases at V and 6 bases at J, leaving 5 bases unmatched. Germline V gene lookup returns CDR1 WNHNN and CDR2 SYGVQD (reference sequence). The CDR3 totals 13 residues. CDR3 protein: CASSFQGASEAFF. In DNA form, the CDR3 reads TGCGCCAGCAGTTTCCAGGGGGCTTCTGAAGCTTTCTTT.

Only a few counts were recorded for this clone. The V and J genes are TRBV4-2 and TRBJ2-1; 10 nucleotides match TRBD2. Per the germline V gene, CDR1 is LGHNA and CDR2 is YNFKEQ. The CDR3 covers 18 residues. The trim removed 0 bases at V and 8 bases at J, leaving 13 bases unmatched. The CDR3 protein is CASSQDGASGSGVDEQFF. The CDR3 DNA reads TGTGCCAGCAGCCAAGATGGCGCTAGCGGGAGTGGGGTTGATGAGCAGTTCTTC.

The gene calls are TRBV27 and TRBJ2-4, with a possible D match to TRBD1 (6 bases). Germline V gives CDR1 MNHEY, CDR2 SMNVEV (reference sequence). This CDR3 has 14 amino acids. V was shortened by 5 bases and J by 6 bases, with 14 bases between the two germline ends. CDR3 nucleotide sequence: TGTGCCAGCAGTCTACAGGGTGGGGGAAACATTCAGTACTTC. It encodes CASSLQGGGNIQYF.

The chain combines TRBV5-1 with TRBJ2-2, with D maybe TRBD2 (5 bases). Trimming stripped 0 bases from V and 4 bases from J, with 10 bases between. Germline values: CDR1 SGHRS, CDR2 YFSETQ. This CDR3 spans 15 amino acids. The CDR3 DNA is TGCGCCAGCAGCTTGGTCGGGATCGGCACCGGGGAGCTGTTTTTT. It codes for CASSLVGIGTGELFF.

This clone was found once. The rearrangement links TRBV28 to TRBJ1-2; TRBD1 matches at 8 bases. CDR3 length: 14 amino acids. J was trimmed by 1 base and V by 4 bases; bases with no gene match: 2. Germline CDR1 is MDHEN and CDR2 is SYDVKM. The CDR3: CASSSGQGNYGYTF. The CDR3 nucleotides are TGTGCCAGCAGTTCCGGACAGGGTAACTATGGCTACACCTTC.

The chain is built from TRBV27 and TRBJ2-5; D is perhaps TRBD1 (5 bases). Per the germline V gene, CDR1 is MNHEY and CDR2 is SMNVEV (reference sequence). The V gene lost 7 bases and the J gene lost 5 bases, with 23 bases spanning the gap. There are 16 residues in the CDR3. The CDR3 loop reads CASTSNPRGSVETQYF. CDR3 DNA sequence: TGTGCCAGCACCTCAAACCCTAGGGGAAGTGTGGAGACCCAGTACTTC.

The genes are TRBV7-9 and TRBJ1-3; 9 bases map to TRBD1. The germline V gene has CDR1 SEHNR and CDR2 FQNEAQ (reference sequence). The CDR3 is 17 residues long. After removal of 5 bases from V and 0 bases from J, the junction contained 8 bases not matched to a gene. CDR3 in amino acids: CASSTWTGESSGNTIYF. The CDR3 DNA reads as TGTGCCAGCAGCACCTGGACAGGGGAGAGCTCTGGAAACACCATATATTTT.

The rearrangement joins TRBV11-2 to TRBJ2-5, with 7 bases that match TRBD1. With 1 base clipped from V and 4 bases from J, the junction kept 6 bases outside the gene matches. From germline, CDR1 is SGHAT and CDR2 FQNNGV. The CDR3 covers 15 residues. CDR3 nucleotides: TGTGCCAGCAGCTTAGGGGGGAAGGGGGCAGAGACCCAGTACTTC. Amino acid sequence: CASSLGGKGAETQYF. The whole variable domain, filled in from reference TRBV11-2 and TRBJ2-5, reads EAGVAQSPRYKIIEKRQSVAFWCNPISGHATLYWYQQILGQGPKLLIQFQNNGVVDDSQLPKDRFSAERLKGVDSTLKIQPAKLEDSAVYLCASSLGGKGAETQYFGPGTRLLVL.

The V and J genes are TRBV4-1 and TRBJ2-1; 10 positions match TRBD1. J was trimmed by 3 bases and V by 0 bases; bases with no gene match: 5. The CDR3 has 17 residues. CDR1 MGHRA and CDR2 YSYEKL come from the germline V gene. CDR3 protein: CASSQDPGQGVYNEQFF. DNA of the CDR3: TGCGCCAGCAGCCAAGACCCTGGACAGGGGGTCTACAATGAGCAGTTCTTC.

The chain uses TRBV7-9 and TRBJ2-7; 9 nucleotides align to TRBD1. The V and J ends lost 2 bases and 1 base, in that order; junction bases with no gene match: 6. CDR3 length: 16 residues. CDR1 and CDR2 from the germline V gene are SEHNR and FQNEAQ (reference sequence). Here the CDR3 reads CASSLLVGQGSYEQYF. Here the CDR3 DNA reads TGTGCCAGCAGCTTACTCGTGGGACAGGGTTCCTACGAGCAGTACTTC.

V usage is TRBV19 and J usage is TRBJ2-7, with TRBD1 as a possible D gene (6 bases). The CDR3 spans 14 residues. The germline CDR1 and CDR2 sequences are LNHDA and SQIVND (reference sequence). Trimming took 4 bases from V and 4 from J, leaving 14 bases between them. The CDR3, as DNA: TGTGCCAGTAGTACCAACAGGGCAGGGTACGAGCAGTACTTC. Residues: CASSTNRAGYEQYF.

The chain employs TRBV19 and TRBJ2-7, with 8 bases aligning to TRBD1. Per the germline V gene, CDR1 is LNHDA and CDR2 is SQIVND (reference sequence). With 5 bases clipped from V and 2 bases from J, the junction kept 20 bases outside the gene matches. This CDR3 region has 19 residues. Written as DNA, the CDR3 is TGTGCCAGTAGTGCCATGGGGGGTGCTTGGACAGGGCTAACCTACGAGCAGTACTTC. The encoded protein is CASSAMGGAWTGLTYEQYF. Looking up the rest from reference TRBV19 and TRBJ2-7 gives the full variable domain: DGGITQSPKYLFRKEGQNVTLSCEQNLNHDAMYWYRQDPGQGLRLIYYSQIVNDFQKGDIAEGYSVSREKKESFPLTVTSAQKNPTAFYLCASSAMGGAWTGLTYEQYFGPGTRLTVT.

The chain employs TRBV19 and TRBJ2-5; 7 bases are a match to TRBD2. J was trimmed by 5 bases and V by 5 bases; bases with no gene match: 5. Germline V CDR1 and CDR2: LNHDA, SQIVND (reference sequence). This CDR3 is built from 13 residues. The CDR3 bases are TGTGCCAGTAGTTGGGGGGGGTCGGAGACCCAGTACTTC. Amino acid sequence: CASSWGGSETQYF.

The V call is TRBV5-6, the J call TRBJ2-7, with a weak D call TRBD2 (5 bases). CDR1 SGHDT and CDR2 YYEEEE come from the germline V gene. This CDR3 comprises 15 residues. Trimming pared 6 bases from V and 0 bases from J, leaving 16 bases between. In DNA form, the CDR3 reads TGTGCCAGCACCACCGGAGGCAGGAGCTCCTACGAGCAGTACTTC. Protein product: CASTTGGRSSYEQYF. The full variable domain, rest sourced from reference TRBV5-6 and TRBJ2-7, is DAGVTQSPTHLIKTRGQQVTLRCSPKSGHDTVSWYQQALGQGPQFIFQYYEEEERQRGNFPDRFSGHQFPNYSSELNVNALLLGDSALYLCASTTGGRSSYEQYFGPGTRLTVT.

This clone has more than one count but fewer than ten. The chain combines TRBV7-9 with TRBJ2-1; possible D gene TRBD2, 5 bases. The CDR3 totals 15 residues. From germline, CDR1 is SEHNR and CDR2 FQNEAQ (reference sequence). Trimming cost V 2 bases and J 0 bases, with 8 bases left between them. The CDR3: CASSLLGSSYNEQFF. CDR3 DNA sequence: TGTGCCAGCAGCTTATTAGGGAGCTCCTACAATGAGCAGTTCTTC.

This clone was detected once. The chain has TRBV11-2 and TRBJ2-3; perhaps TRBD1 as D (6 bases). The CDR3 loop spans 14 amino acids. Trimming stripped 4 bases from V and 6 bases from J, with 14 bases between. CDR1 and CDR2 (germline): SGHAT, FQNNGV. The CDR3 here is CASSSRGDGDTQYF. CDR3 nucleotide sequence: TGTGCCAGCAGCTCCAGGGGAGACGGGGATACGCAGTATTTT.